The 21 T cell receptor beta chains given below trace back to one sample, sequenced in a study of T cell responses to AZD1222 COVID-19 vaccine. Clones were sequenced by immunoSEQ multiplex PCR, and TCRdb holds only the in-frame ones, with some missing. There are tens of thousands of clones in the sample; 75% to 90% occur only once, and under 3% lies in the top ten. The material sequenced was peripheral blood, taken on day 0 of AZD1222 vaccination. All receptors derive from an adult in good health.

J is TRBJ1-1 and V is TRBV19; 10 bases match TRBD1. Per germline, CDR1 LNHDA and CDR2 SQIVND (reference sequence). Trimming took 3 bases from V and 5 from J; bases not matched to a gene: 9. CDR3 size: 16 residues. The CDR3 sequence is CASSIPPGQGKTEAFF. For the CDR3, the DNA is TGTGCCAGTAGTATCCCGCCGGGACAGGGGAAGACTGAAGCTTTCTTT.

The chain couples TRBV18 to TRBJ2-7; D unresolved. The CDR3 has 14 amino acids. Between the trimmed V and J ends, which lost 1 base and 1 base, there was a span of 8 bases. Germline CDR1 is KGHSH and CDR2 is LQKENI. CDR3 protein: CASSPRYSSYEQYF. The CDR3 nucleotides read TGTGCCAGCTCACCACGATACAGTTCCTACGAGCAGTACTTC.

V gene TRBV7-9 combines with J gene TRBJ2-1; maybe TRBD2 (5 bases). V lost 7 bases and J 4 bases, leaving 14 bases between the germline ends. Germline CDR1 is SEHNR and CDR2 is FQNEAQ (reference sequence). This CDR3 region has 14 residues. The DNA for the CDR3 is TGTGCCAGCAACCCCCGGGAATCTTACAATGAGCAGTTCTTC. It yields the protein CASNPRESYNEQFF.

V and J are TRBV5-1 and TRBJ1-1; possible D gene TRBD1, 5 bases. Germline CDR1 reads SGHRS; CDR2 reads YFSETQ. The CDR3 consists of 15 residues. V lost 4 bases and J lost 5, with 18 bases in between. CDR3 region: CASSRDPLGGTEAFF. DNA of the CDR3: TGCGCCAGCAGCCGGGATCCCCTTGGGGGGACTGAAGCTTTCTTT.

The rearrangement joins TRBV15 to TRBJ2-7; 7 bases are shared with TRBD2. The length of the CDR3 is 14 residues. CDR1 LNHNV and CDR2 YYDKDF come from the germline V gene (reference sequence). V lost 4 bases to trimming and J lost 1 base; unmatched junction nucleotides: 4. CDR3 sequence (DNA): TGTGCCACCAGCATAACCGGGGGGTCCTACGAGCAGTACTTC. Protein: CATSITGGSYEQYF.

This chain connects TRBV9 to TRBJ2-1; D tentatively fits TRBD1 or TRBD2 (6 bases each). The V end lost 0 bases, the J end lost 1 base, and 14 bases lay between the germline ends. Germline V gene sequence: CDR1 SGDLS, CDR2 YYNGEE. This CDR3 comprises 17 residues. This CDR3 reads CASSVGGAIRSYNEQFF. CDR3 in DNA: TGTGCCAGCAGCGTAGGGGGGGCCATTCGTTCCTACAATGAGCAGTTCTTC.

The rearrangement joins TRBV4-3 to TRBJ1-2, with D tentatively TRBD1 (5 bases). The CDR3 has 17 amino acids. Germline CDR1 and CDR2: LGHNA and YSLEER. Trimming removed 1 base at V and 6 bases at J, with 21 bases between. CDR3 loop: CASSQVIGVGVQNGYTF. DNA of the CDR3: TGCGCCAGCAGCCAAGTTATTGGGGTAGGGGTACAGAATGGCTACACCTTC.

The chain links TRBV5-1 to TRBJ2-1; the D gene is possibly TRBD1 (5 bases). CDR1 SGHRS and CDR2 YFSETQ come from the germline V gene. V lost 0 bases and J lost 5, with 15 bases in between. The CDR3 has 16 residues. The CDR3 nucleotides read TGCGCCAGCAGCTTGGCCGTCGGCAGGGCGAACAATGAGCAGTTCTTC. Translation gives CASSLAVGRANNEQFF.

The rearrangement uses TRBV19 and TRBJ1-5; the match to TRBD1 covers 7 bases. The CDR3 is 19 amino acids. Germline V CDR1 and CDR2: LNHDA, SQIVND (reference sequence). With V trimmed by 4 bases and J by 3 bases, 18 bases remained unmatched. The CDR3 DNA is TGTGCCAGTAGTACCCTGGTCGGGTCCGACAGGGCTTTCAATCAGCCCCAGCATTTT. Residues: CASSTLVGSDRAFNQPQHF.

The chain recombines TRBV5-1 with TRBJ1-1; 7 nucleotides agree with TRBD1. CDR3 length equals 17 residues. Trimming took 0 bases from V and 2 from J; bases not matched to a gene: 10. CDR1 is SGHRS and CDR2 is YFSETQ in the germline V gene. CDR3 coding DNA: TGCGCCAGCAGCTTGGAAGTGGGACAGCGTCAAAACACTGAAGCTTTCTTT. It translates to CASSLEVGQRQNTEAFF.

This chain uses TRBV6-2 or TRBV6-3 with TRBJ1-1; 10 positions match TRBD1. The CDR3 is 18 residues long. V was pared by 0 bases and J by 3 bases, with 10 bases of the junction left unmatched. Germline loops: CDR1 MNHEY, CDR2 SVGEGT. The CDR3 region is CASSYSPGQGHFDTEAFF. CDR3 DNA sequence: TGTGCCAGCAGTTACTCCCCGGGACAGGGGCATTTTGACACTGAAGCTTTCTTT.

In this sample, this clone turned up once. This rearrangement joins TRBV5-4 to TRBJ2-3; 9 bases are a match to TRBD2. V was pared by 0 bases and J by 2 bases, with 4 bases of the junction left unmatched. Germline CDR1 reads SGHNT; CDR2 reads YYREEE (reference sequence). This CDR3 comprises 16 residues. Here the CDR3 reads CASSLGAGGLTDTQYF. For the CDR3, the DNA is TGTGCCAGCAGCTTGGGAGCGGGGGGCCTCACAGATACGCAGTATTTT. The complete variable domain, with remaining parts taken from reference TRBV5-4 and TRBJ2-3, reads ETGVTQSPTHLIKTRGQQVTLRCSSQSGHNTVSWYQQALGQGPQFIFQYYREEENGRGNFPPRFSGLQFPNYSSELNVNALELDDSALYLCASSLGAGGLTDTQYFGPGTRLTVL.

The CDR3: CASSEGDSKTYEQYF. In DNA, the CDR3 is TGTGCCAGCAGCGAGGGGGACAGCAAGACCTACGAGCAGTACTTC. The rearrangement uses TRBV11-1 and TRBJ2-7, with 7 positions matching TRBD1. CDR3 length: 15 residues. CDR1 and CDR2 from the germline V gene are SGHAT and FQDESV (reference sequence). V trimming: 5 bases; J trimming: 2 bases; junction bases outside the gene matches: 9. Supplemented by reference TRBV11-1 and TRBJ2-7, the full variable domain reads EAEVAQSPRYKITEKSQAVAFWCDPISGHATLYWYRQILGQGPELLVQFQDESVVDDSQLPKDRFSAERLKGVDSTLKIQPAELGDSAMYLCASSEGDSKTYEQYFGPGTRLTVT.

The gene calls are TRBV5-5 and TRBJ1-5; D unresolved. V dropped 1 base and J dropped 0 bases, with 8 bases sitting between them. The germline V gene encodes CDR1 SGHKS and CDR2 YYEKEE (reference sequence). The CDR3 runs 15 residues. The CDR3 coding sequence is TGTGCCAGCAGCTTGCTAGGAGATAGCAATCAGCCCCAGCATTTT. The encoded protein is CASSLLGDSNQPQHF.

The chain employs TRBV29-1 and TRBJ2-5, with 9 bases matching TRBD1. The CDR3 has 12 residues. The V segment lost 6 bases and the J segment 1 base; nucleotides outside the gene matches: 0. Per the germline V gene, CDR1 is SQVTM and CDR2 is ANQGSEA. CDR3 residues: CSVDRGQETQYF. The CDR3 DNA sequence: TGCAGCGTGGACAGGGGCCAAGAGACCCAGTACTTC.

This sequence joins TRBV29-1 and TRBJ1-1, with 7 bases that match TRBD1. The germline V gene has CDR1 SQVTM and CDR2 ANQGSEA. After removal of 7 bases from V and 3 bases from J, the junction contained 5 bases not matched to a gene. This CDR3 has 12 residues. Written as DNA, the CDR3 is TGCAGCGCTGACAGGGCGGACACTGAAGCTTTCTTT. This codes for CSADRADTEAFF.

The chain recombines TRBV14 with TRBJ2-7, with D tentatively TRBD1 or TRBD2 (5 bases each). The CDR3 length is 13 residues. Germline V CDR1 and CDR2: SGHDN, FVKESK. The V and J ends lost 1 base and 7 bases respectively, with 11 bases between them. The DNA for the CDR3 is TGTGCCAGCAGCCAAGGGACGGGGCGGGAGCAGTACTTC. This codes for CASSQGTGREQYF.

The CDR3 nucleotides read TGTGCCAGTAGTCTCGGGGCAGGGCAATCACCCCTCCACTTT. Translation: CASSLGAGQSPLHF. The J gene is TRBJ1-6, the V gene TRBV19, with a weak D call TRBD1 (5 bases). The V and J ends lost 5 bases and 10 bases respectively, with 15 bases between them. Germline V CDR1 and CDR2: LNHDA, SQIVND (reference sequence). CDR3 size: 14 residues.

The chain recombines TRBV7-3 with TRBJ2-2; 8 nucleotides line up with TRBD1. The V segment lost 4 bases and the J segment 1 base; nucleotides outside the gene matches: 2. Per germline, CDR1 SGHTA and CDR2 FQGTGA. This CDR3 region has 15 residues. As DNA, the CDR3 is TGTGCCAGCAGCTCACAGGGGGGGAACACCGGGGAGCTGTTTTTT. Protein sequence: CASSSQGGNTGELFF.

This clone was counted a few times. The CDR3 loop reads CASTIRPSPTTNEKLFF. The CDR3 DNA reads as TGTGCCAGTACCATACGTCCGTCACCCACAACTAATGAAAAACTGTTTTTT. The V gene is TRBV19, the J gene TRBJ1-4; D gene unclear. The ends were cut back, 7 bases at V and 0 bases at J, with 18 bases in the middle. This CDR3 is built from 17 residues. CDR1 LNHDA and CDR2 SQIVND come from the germline V gene (reference sequence).

The V and J genes are TRBV18 and TRBJ2-3, with no clear D. Germline V lookup: CDR1 KGHSH, CDR2 LQKENI. CDR3 length: 14 amino acids. Trimming left V 6 bases short and J 4 bases short, with 14 bases between. CDR3 bases: TGTGCCAGCTCCCGTTCTAACGTGGCAGATACGCAGTATTTT. Translated: CASSRSNVADTQYF. Combining the CDR3 with reference TRBV18 and TRBJ2-3 gives the whole variable domain NAGVMQNPRHLVRRRGQEARLRCSPMKGHSHVYWYRQLPEEGLKFMVYLQKENIIDESGMPKERFSAEFPKEGPSILRIQQVVRGDSAAYFCASSRSNVADTQYFGPGTRLTVL.